This T cell receptor (beta chain) emerged from a study of blood T cell repertoires in COVID-19. About the study: Researchers got acute and convalescent COVID-19 samples from the United States, Italy and Spain. T cells, B-cell-depleted T cells, or PBMCs supplied cDNA or gDNA.

How the authors handled the data: Scientists estimated how many nucleated cells there were by amplifying reference gene primers. TCRdb's table, derived via immunoSEQ multiplex PCR, lists solely in-frame clones and lacks some. V, J and clone size were drawn from that table, and D and trimming were deduced from the DNA. Among 250,000 to 350,000 clones listed, approximately 86% were seen once. V gave up 4 bases and J gave up 4 bases; unmatched junction bases: 6. The CDR3 is made up of 14 amino acids. Germline values: CDR1 SGDLS, CDR2 YYNGEE. This clone was counted a single time. The source material was peripheral blood. The TCR was taken from a man aged 18 to 29 with active or convalescent COVID-19. V usage is TRBV9 and J usage is TRBJ1-1, with TRBD1 matching over 8 bases. In DNA form, the CDR3 reads TGTGCCAGCAGCCTTACAGGGGGTGGCACTGAAGCTTTCTTT. Translation: CASSLTGGGTEAFF.